The clone carrying this T cell receptor beta chain was picked up a small number of times. Antigen: not known. Unmatched junction bases numbered 4, after V lost 2 bases and J lost 1 base. The CDR3 contains 15 residues. The germline gives CDR1 SGHDN, CDR2 FVKESK. These data originate in a study of blood T cells in healthy people across ages. Study results and limitations: Higher diversity, along with more naive CD4+ cells, distinguished long-lived donors from aged donors.

Primed by a sample-barcoded 5' primer and a J-beta primer mix, a second PCR proceeded for about 6 to 12 cycles. TCRdb independently ran MiXCR on the 5' RACE reads; one entry per CDR3 protein. Of about a million distinct CDR3 sequences in the sample, 35% to 45% are singletons; the top ten hold 13%. This rearrangement joins TRBV14 to TRBJ1-2; 7 positions agree with TRBD1. The sequence derives from a man younger than 35 in good health. The source material was blood. CDR3 loop: CASSQPGQHNYGYTF. CDR3 DNA sequence: TGTGCCAGCAGCCAACCGGGACAGCATAACTATGGCTACACCTTC.